The next 28 T cell receptor beta chains were all read from a single sample in a study of blood T cell repertoires in COVID-19. The method was immunoSEQ multiplex PCR; TCRdb's version includes in-frame clones alone and lacks a portion of them. The sample holds approximately 500,000 clones, roughly 90% seen once. Sequenced input: PBMCs or T cells enriched from blood (not recorded which). Receptors were obtained from a woman in her thirties or forties who had recovered from COVID-19.

V gene TRBV9 combines with J gene TRBJ2-2; D is possibly TRBD2 (6 bases). With 2 bases removed from V and 10 bases from J, the gap between germline ends came to 12 bases. CDR3 size: 13 residues. CDR1 and CDR2 from the germline V gene are SGDLS and YYNGEE. CDR3 nucleotide sequence: TGTGCCAGCAGCGTGACTAGTTTGGAGGAGCTGTTTTTT. This sequence encodes CASSVTSLEELFF.

The chain recombines TRBV20-1 with TRBJ1-1; D perhaps matches TRBD1 (5 bases). V lost 3 bases, J lost 5 bases, and 22 bases lay in between. CDR1 and CDR2 from the germline V gene are DFQATT and SNEGSKA (reference sequence). The CDR3 totals 16 residues. CDR3 sequence: CSASLIPKGRVTEAFF. Here the CDR3 DNA reads TGCAGTGCTAGTCTGATACCCAAGGGCAGGGTAACTGAAGCTTTCTTT.

The chain recombines TRBV24-1 with TRBJ2-1; 12 bases fit TRBD2. The J segment lost 5 bases and the V segment lost 3 bases, leaving 4 bases of the junction unmatched. Looked up from germline, CDR1 is KGHDR and CDR2 is SFDVKD. CDR3 length: 16 residues. The CDR3 loop is CATSDHRLAGDNEQFF. In DNA, the CDR3 is TGTGCCACCAGTGATCATCGACTAGCGGGAGACAATGAGCAGTTCTTC.

The chain carries TRBV7-2 and TRBJ1-6, with a tentative D call TRBD1 (6 bases). Germline CDR1 and CDR2: SGHTA and FQGNSA. CDR3 size: 15 residues. V was trimmed by 4 bases and J by 14 bases, leaving 21 bases between them. The DNA of the CDR3 is TGTGCCAGCAGCTCAACGGACAGCCCTAGGGGGTCCCTCCACTTT. Residues: CASSSTDSPRGSLHF.

The V gene is TRBV24-1, the J gene TRBJ2-3, with TRBD2 matching 10 bases. Losses at the gene ends were 1 base for V and 0 bases for J; bases not matched to a gene: 12. Germline CDR1 is KGHDR and CDR2 is SFDVKD. The CDR3 runs to 20 residues. The CDR3 DNA follows: TGTGCCACCAGTGATTTAGGGCTAGCGGGAGCTAGTTCTAGCACAGATACGCAGTATTTT. Protein: CATSDLGLAGASSSTDTQYF.

This rearrangement joins TRBV19 to TRBJ2-1, with D perhaps TRBD2 (6 bases). Trimming removed 2 bases at V and 3 bases at J, with 14 bases between. CDR1 and CDR2 (germline): LNHDA, SQIVND (reference sequence). There are 16 residues in the CDR3. The CDR3 nucleotides read TGTGCCAGTAGTATAAGGTTGGGAGGTCGCTACAATGAGCAGTTCTTC. Its protein is CASSIRLGGRYNEQFF.

The J gene is TRBJ1-3, the V gene TRBV19; TRBD1 might be the D (6 bases). The V and J ends lost 3 bases and 4 bases respectively, with 13 bases between them. CDR1 LNHDA and CDR2 SQIVND come from the germline V gene (reference sequence). This CDR3 contains 15 residues. The DNA of the CDR3 is TGTGCCAGTAGTATTTGGGACACAAGGGGAAACACCATATATTTT. This encodes CASSIWDTRGNTIYF.

The rearrangement joins TRBV28 to TRBJ1-2; 7 nucleotides agree with TRBD1. V was clipped by 6 bases and J by 2 bases; unmatched bases: 15. Germline CDR1 reads MDHEN; CDR2 reads SYDVKM. This CDR3 has 17 residues. This chain's CDR3 is CASRQIGEGALNYGYTF. The CDR3 DNA is TGTGCCAGCAGACAAATAGGAGAGGGGGCGCTGAACTATGGCTACACCTTC.

The chain couples TRBV21-1 to TRBJ2-7; the tabulated D call, TRBD1, remains unverified against the DNA. TRBV21-1 is a known pseudogene. The CDR3 sequence is 17 residues long. CDR3 residues: CASSKEDRGRFPYEQYF. The CDR3 DNA reads as TGTGCCAGCAGCAAAGAAGACAGGGGGCGATTTCCCTACGAGCAGTACTTC.

The CDR3 sequence: CASSQSYYGYTF. The CDR3 bases are TGTGCCAGCAGCCAATCCTACTATGGCTACACCTTC. The rearrangement links TRBV4-2 to TRBJ1-2, with D unclear. The CDR3 is 12 residues long. The V end lost 2 bases, the J end lost 3 bases, and 4 bases lay between the germline ends. Germline CDR1 reads LGHNA; CDR2 reads YNFKEQ.

V is TRBV6-1 and J is TRBJ2-6; D ambiguous. CDR3 length: 15 residues. From germline, CDR1 is MNHNS and CDR2 SASEGT. V shed 2 bases and J shed 1 base, with 6 bases lying between them. The CDR3 DNA sequence: TGTGCCAGCAGTGAAATGTTATCTGGGGCCAACGTCCTGACTTTC. It codes for CASSEMLSGANVLTF.

The V call is TRBV5-4, the J call TRBJ2-3; 9 nucleotides agree with TRBD2. V lost 0 bases, J lost 2 bases, and 10 bases stayed unmatched. This CDR3 has 18 amino acids. Germline loops: CDR1 SGHNT, CDR2 YYREEE (reference sequence). CDR3 sequence reads: CASSLEPRAGGSTDTQYF. In DNA, the CDR3 is TGTGCCAGCAGCTTGGAGCCTAGAGCGGGAGGTTCCACAGATACGCAGTATTTT. The variable domain in full, completed from reference TRBV5-4 and TRBJ2-3, reads ETGVTQSPTHLIKTRGQQVTLRCSSQSGHNTVSWYQQALGQGPQFIFQYYREEENGRGNFPPRFSGLQFPNYSSELNVNALELDDSALYLCASSLEPRAGGSTDTQYFGPGTRLTVL.

V is TRBV5-4 and J is TRBJ2-2, with 10 bases fitting TRBD1. The V gene's germline CDR1 is SGHNT and CDR2 YYREEE (reference sequence). The CDR3 consists of 19 residues. Unmatched junction bases numbered 13, after V lost 3 bases and J lost 2 bases. The DNA for the CDR3 is TGTGCCAGCAGCTCACTACTAGGACAGGGGGACCGCAACACCGGGGAGCTGTTTTTT. It is translated as CASSSLLGQGDRNTGELFF.

The J gene is TRBJ2-3, the V gene TRBV28; perhaps TRBD1 as D (5 bases). The CDR3 runs to 14 residues. Germline lookup yields CDR1 MDHEN and CDR2 SYDVKM. V lost 8 bases and J lost 2, with 14 bases in between. The DNA of the CDR3 is TGTGCCAGCTCCGTGACAGTTTCCACAGATACGCAGTATTTT. This translates into CASSVTVSTDTQYF.

The chain recombines TRBV12-3 or TRBV12-4 with TRBJ1-1; D is unresolved. Between the trimmed V and J ends, which lost 4 bases and 5 bases, there was a span of 8 bases. This CDR3 is built from 12 residues. This CDR3 is CASSSAVTEAFF. CDR3 DNA sequence: TGTGCCAGCAGTTCGGCGGTAACTGAAGCTTTCTTT.

This rearrangement joins TRBV30 to TRBJ1-2; D is unclear. CDR3 length equals 16 residues. CDR1 and CDR2 from the germline V gene are GTSNPN and SVGIG (reference sequence). Trimming took 1 base from V and 4 from J, leaving 19 bases between them. The CDR3: CAWSGNLPGRSYGYTF. DNA for the CDR3: TGTGCCTGGAGTGGAAACTTGCCGGGGAGGAGCTATGGCTACACCTTC. The whole variable domain, filled in from reference TRBV30 and TRBJ1-2, reads SQTIHQWPATLVQPVGSPLSLECTVEGTSNPNLYWYRQAAGRGLQLLFYSVGIGQISSEVPQNLSASRPQDRQFILSSKKLLLSDSGFYLCAWSGNLPGRSYGYTFGSGTRLTVV.

A few counts support this clone. The V call is TRBV2, the J call TRBJ1-3; TRBD1 is a possible D gene (5 bases). The CDR3 has 15 amino acids. Trimming stripped 1 base from V and 6 bases from J, with 13 bases between. CDR1 and CDR2 (germline): SNHLY, FYNNEI. The CDR3 DNA follows: TGTGCCAGCAGTGAAGGGGCAGGGAGGGAAAACACCATATATTTT. Translation gives CASSEGAGRENTIYF.

V is TRBV15 and J is TRBJ2-1; 10 bases align to TRBD2. The CDR3 spans 18 residues. Germline V lookup: CDR1 LNHNV, CDR2 YYDKDF (reference sequence). With 6 bases clipped from V and 1 base from J, the junction kept 12 bases outside the gene matches. CDR3: CATRPWLAGDGSYNEQFF. The CDR3 DNA sequence: TGTGCCACCAGGCCGTGGCTAGCGGGAGATGGGTCCTACAATGAGCAGTTCTTC.

The chain carries TRBV14 and TRBJ2-7; the match to TRBD2 covers 8 bases. Germline CDR1 SGHDN, CDR2 FVKESK. V shed 1 base, J shed 3 bases, and the junction held 11 bases outside the gene matches. This CDR3 has 17 amino acids. The DNA of the CDR3 is TGTGCCAGCAGCCAAGGAACTTTTAGCGGGGTGGACTACGAGCAGTACTTC. Protein product: CASSQGTFSGVDYEQYF.

About this clone: Its ends do not fully match the called genes, so a read error is possible. CDR3 in DNA: TGTGCCAGCAGTTTAGAAAACTTAGCGGGACGCGGATTCTTC. Translating it yields CASSLENLAGRGFF. The chain recombines TRBV7-2 with TRBJ2-1; 8 bases align to TRBD2. CDR1 SGHTA and CDR2 FQGNSA come from the germline V gene. This CDR3 region has 14 residues.

The rearrangement uses TRBV7-2 and TRBJ1-5; TRBD1 might be the D (6 bases). The CDR3 is 13 residues long. Germline-derived CDR1 and CDR2 are SGHTA and FQGNSA. V shed 5 bases and J shed 7 bases, with 12 bases lying between them. CDR3 DNA sequence: TGTGCCAGCAGCACAAGTCAGGGGCAGCCCCAGCATTTT. Residues: CASSTSQGQPQHF. Full variable domain (outside the CDR3, taken from reference TRBV7-2 and TRBJ1-5): GAGVSQSPSNKVTEKGKDVELRCDPISGHTALYWYRQSLGQGLEFLIYFQGNSAPDKSGLPSDRFSAERTGGSVSTLTIQRTQQEDSAVYLCASSTSQGQPQHFGDGTRLSIL.

The chain joins TRBV5-4 to TRBJ2-7; D is unresolved. The CDR3 covers 14 residues. V was cut by 0 bases and J by 2 bases, with 9 bases left in between. The germline V gene encodes CDR1 SGHNT and CDR2 YYREEE (reference sequence). CDR3 residues: CASSLAGGPYEQYF. CDR3 nucleotides: TGTGCCAGCAGCTTGGCGGGTGGCCCCTACGAGCAGTACTTC.

The rearrangement joins TRBV11-2 to TRBJ1-2; possible D gene TRBD1, 6 bases. The V end lost 1 base, the J end lost 7 bases, and 7 bases lay between the germline ends. The length of the CDR3 is 12 residues. CDR1 SGHAT and CDR2 FQNNGV come from the germline V gene. CDR3 nucleotide sequence: TGTGCCAGCAGCTTAGGGGACACTGGCTACACCTTC. This encodes CASSLGDTGYTF. The full variable domain, in which reference TRBV11-2 and TRBJ1-2 provide the parts outside the CDR3, is EAGVAQSPRYKIIEKRQSVAFWCNPISGHATLYWYQQILGQGPKLLIQFQNNGVVDDSQLPKDRFSAERLKGVDSTLKIQPAKLEDSAVYLCASSLGDTGYTFGSGTRLTVV.

The chain carries TRBV3-1 (or the pseudogene TRBV3-2) and TRBJ2-7; TRBD1 agrees at 9 bases. The junction had 6 bases not matched to a gene; V was cut back by 4 bases and J by 2 bases. The CDR3 extends over 15 amino acids. From germline, CDR1 is LGHDT and CDR2 YNNKEL (reference sequence). This CDR3 is CASSPGTGRTYEQYF. The CDR3 bases are TGTGCCAGCAGCCCCGGGACAGGGAGGACCTACGAGCAGTACTTC.

The rearrangement uses TRBV5-1 and TRBJ1-1, with a possible D match to TRBD1 (5 bases). Germline CDR1 reads SGHRS; CDR2 reads YFSETQ. The CDR3 has 15 residues. Trimming removed 0 bases at V and 4 bases at J, with 13 bases between. The CDR3 DNA is TGCGCCAGCAGCTTGGTTGGGGCGGTGACCACTGAAGCTTTCTTT. Translating gives CASSLVGAVTTEAFF.

The chain uses TRBV14 and TRBJ2-3; weak D call: TRBD1 (6 bases). The ends were cut back, 4 bases at V and 3 bases at J, with 8 bases in the middle. In germline, CDR1 is SGHDN, CDR2 FVKESK. This CDR3 has 13 amino acids. CDR3 sequence: CASSLQGTDTQYF. The CDR3 nucleotides are TGTGCCAGCAGCCTGCAGGGGACAGATACGCAGTATTTT.

CDR3 nucleotide sequence: TGCGCCAGCAGCTTGACCCAGGGCGCTTCCCCTAACTATGGCTACACCTTC. Translating gives CASSLTQGASPNYGYTF. The chain is built from TRBV5-1 and TRBJ1-2, with a weak D call TRBD1 (5 bases). The V and J ends lost 1 base and 0 bases respectively, with 16 bases between them. CDR1 and CDR2 from the germline V gene are SGHRS and YFSETQ. This CDR3 is built from 17 residues.

The sample holds one count of this clone. This CDR3 is CASGSGTKNTEAFF. In nucleotides, the CDR3 is TGTGCTAGTGGGTCCGGGACAAAGAACACTGAAGCTTTCTTT. The rearrangement links TRBV12-5 to TRBJ1-1, with D possibly TRBD1 on 6 matching bases. This CDR3 spans 14 amino acids. Germline V CDR1 and CDR2: LGHNT, FRNRAP. The germline V and J ends were trimmed by 6 bases and 1 base, with 12 bases remaining between them.